Listed below are T cell receptor beta chains from one sample, sequenced in a study of graft-versus-host responses after intestinal transplantation. Only in-frame clones appear in the TCRdb table, and some are missing; sequencing was by immunoSEQ multiplex PCR. Among fewer than 8,500 clones listed, 97% were seen once. The source material was PBMCs, sampled 23 days after intestinal transplant. Receptor source: a human patient who received an intestinal transplant, so some T cells may come from the graft donor. CDR3s include the opening cysteine and the closing phenylalanine or tryptophan. A D gene is named only where the DNA matches it firmly. Some rows mark clone size as missing; the rest say once, few, many or name a class of expanded clone.

>16|-|TRBV9|-|TRBJ2-1
CASSVTRGRSYNEQFF
TGTGCCAGCAGCGTCACACGGGGACGCTCCTACAATGAGCAGTTCTTC
>15|-|TRBV27|-|TRBJ2-7
CASSLAVGVSYEQYF
TGTGCCAGCAGTTTAGCGGTGGGGGTCTCCTACGAGCAGTACTTC
>14|-|TRBV14|TRBD2|TRBJ2-1
CASSRRGRYNEQFF
TGTGCCAGCAGTCGGCGCGGGAGATATAATGAGCAGTTCTTC
>12|-|TRBV19|-|TRBJ2-1
CASRTVNNEQFF
TGTGCCTCCCGGACAGTAAACAATGAGCAGTTCTTC
>17|-|TRBV13|TRBD2|TRBJ2-7
CASSQLAGGLLKDEQYF
TGTGCCAGCAGCCAACTAGCGGGAGGGCTCCTGAAAGACGAGCAGTACTTC
>15|-|TRBV5-1|-|TRBJ2-6
CASSLTFSGANVLTF
TGCGCCAGCAGCTTGACCTTCTCTGGGGCCAACGTCCTGACTTTC
>15|-|TRBV28|-|TRBJ2-5
CASSAYSGHQETQYF
TGTGCCAGCAGTGCCTACTCCGGACACCAAGAGACCCAGTACTTC
>14|-|TRBV27|-|TRBJ2-3
CASSLTTGADTQYF
TGTGCCAGCAGTTTAACAACCGGTGCAGATACGCAGTATTTT
>15|-|TRBV10-2|TRBD1|TRBJ1-3
CASKGQLSSGNTIYF
TGCGCCAGCAAGGGACAGCTGAGCTCTGGAAACACCATATATTTT
>17|-|TRBV11-2|-|TRBJ2-3
CASSLGTGRSKGDTQYF
TGTGCCAGCAGCTTAGGAACGGGACGCTCTAAGGGAGATACGCAGTATTTT
>13|once|TRBV30|-|TRBJ1-2
CAWSVPREGGYTF
TGTGCCTGGAGTGTACCCAGGGAGGGCGGCTACACCTTC
>14|-|TRBV19|-|TRBJ2-3
CASSIPDRADTQYF
TGTGCCAGTAGTATACCGGACCGAGCAGATACGCAGTATTTT
>16|-|TRBV27|TRBD2|TRBJ2-1
CASSLEPSGVDNEQFF
TGTGCCAGCAGTTTAGAACCTAGCGGAGTTGACAATGAGCAGTTCTTC
>14|-|TRBV19|TRBD2|TRBJ2-1
CASSSGRAGDEQFF
TGTGCCAGTAGTAGCGGGAGGGCCGGGGATGAGCAGTTCTTC
>15|-|TRBV15|-|TRBJ1-2
CATSAPRDNHYGYTF
TGTGCCACCAGCGCCCCCAGGGACAACCACTATGGCTACACCTTC
>15|-|TRBV11-3|-|TRBJ2-2
CASKVGGTNTGELFF
TGTGCCAGCAAAGTGGGCGGTACGAACACCGGGGAGCTGTTTTTT
>18|once|TRBV7-3|TRBD1|TRBJ2-1
CARLLIRGPSRPYNEQFF
TGTGCCAGATTATTGATAAGGGGGCCGTCCCGACCCTACAATGAGCAGTTCTTC
>14|-|TRBV27|-|TRBJ2-7
CASKSGVGAYEQYF
TGTGCCAGCAAATCCGGGGTCGGGGCCTACGAGCAGTACTTC
>16|-|TRBV11-2|-|TRBJ1-1
CASSLDFRRRGSEAFF
TGTGCCAGCAGCTTAGATTTTCGCCGAAGGGGGTCTGAAGCTTTCTTT
>12|-|TRBV19|-|TRBJ2-1
CASSMAGNEQFF
TGTGCCAGTAGTATGGCGGGGAATGAGCAGTTCTTC
>14|-|TRBV30|-|TRBJ2-1
CAWGSTTPYNEQFF
TGTGCCTGGGGATCGACGACCCCCTACAATGAGCAGTTCTTC
>16|-|TRBV12-5|TRBD2|TRBJ2-1
CASGGSRTSGSYEQFF
TGTGCTAGTGGAGGTTCACGGACTAGCGGGAGCTATGAGCAGTTCTTC
>15|-|TRBV19|TRBD1|TRBJ1-1
CASSLGTVFRTEAFF
TGTGCCAGTAGTCTCGGGACAGTTTTTCGTACCGAAGCTTTCTTT
>12|-|TRBV5-8|-|TRBJ2-7
CASSPGVGEQYF
TGTGCCAGCAGCCCCGGGGTAGGCGAGCAGTACTTC
>13|-|TRBV5-4|-|TRBJ2-1
CASSLDYINEQFF
TGTGCCAGCAGCTTGGACTATATAAATGAGCAGTTCTTC
>17|-|TRBV2|TRBD2|TRBJ2-7
CASSEWDSGGGSYEQYF
TGTGCCAGCAGTGAATGGGACTCCGGGGGGGGCTCCTACGAGCAGTACTTC